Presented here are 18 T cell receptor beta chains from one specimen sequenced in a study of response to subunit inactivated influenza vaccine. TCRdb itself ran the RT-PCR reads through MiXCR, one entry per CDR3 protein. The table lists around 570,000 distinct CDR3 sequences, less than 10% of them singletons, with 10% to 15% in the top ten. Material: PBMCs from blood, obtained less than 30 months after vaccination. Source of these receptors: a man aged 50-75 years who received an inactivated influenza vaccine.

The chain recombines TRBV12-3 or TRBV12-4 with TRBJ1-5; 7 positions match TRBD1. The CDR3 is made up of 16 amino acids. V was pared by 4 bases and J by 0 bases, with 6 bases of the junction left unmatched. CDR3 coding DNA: TGTGCCAGCAGTTCAGGACAGGCGTATAGCAATCAGCCCCAGCATTTT. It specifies CASSSGQAYSNQPQHF.

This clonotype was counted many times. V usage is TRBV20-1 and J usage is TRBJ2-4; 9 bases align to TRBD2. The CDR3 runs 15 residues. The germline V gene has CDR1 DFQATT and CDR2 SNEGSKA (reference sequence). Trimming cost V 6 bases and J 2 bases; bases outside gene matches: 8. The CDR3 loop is CSARGTSHPKNIQYF. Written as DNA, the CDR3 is TGCAGTGCCCGCGGGACTAGCCACCCCAAAAACATTCAGTACTTC.

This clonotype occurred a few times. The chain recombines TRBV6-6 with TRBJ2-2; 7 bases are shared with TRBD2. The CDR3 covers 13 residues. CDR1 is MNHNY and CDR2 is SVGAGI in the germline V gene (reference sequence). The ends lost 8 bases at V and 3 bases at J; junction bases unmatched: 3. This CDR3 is CASGLADTGELFF. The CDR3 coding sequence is TGTGCCAGCGGTCTAGCGGACACCGGGGAGCTGTTTTTT.

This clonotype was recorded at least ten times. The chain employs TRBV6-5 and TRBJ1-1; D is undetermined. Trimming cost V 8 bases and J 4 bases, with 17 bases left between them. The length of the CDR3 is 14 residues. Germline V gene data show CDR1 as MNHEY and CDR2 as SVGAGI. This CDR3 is CASSLAFGRTEAFF. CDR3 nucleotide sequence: TGTGCCAGCTCCCTGGCATTTGGTCGCACTGAAGCTTTCTTT.

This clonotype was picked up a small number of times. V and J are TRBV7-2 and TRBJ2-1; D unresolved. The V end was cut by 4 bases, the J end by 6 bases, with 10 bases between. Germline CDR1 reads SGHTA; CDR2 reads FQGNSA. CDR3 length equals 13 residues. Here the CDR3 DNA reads TGTGCCAGCAGCTCCACTTGGGTCAATGAGCAGTTCTTC. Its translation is CASSSTWVNEQFF. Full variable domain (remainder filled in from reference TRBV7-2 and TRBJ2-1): GAGVSQSPSNKVTEKGKDVELRCDPISGHTALYWYRQSLGQGLEFLIYFQGNSAPDKSGLPSDRFSAERTGGSVSTLTIQRTQQEDSAVYLCASSSTWVNEQFFGPGTRLTVL.

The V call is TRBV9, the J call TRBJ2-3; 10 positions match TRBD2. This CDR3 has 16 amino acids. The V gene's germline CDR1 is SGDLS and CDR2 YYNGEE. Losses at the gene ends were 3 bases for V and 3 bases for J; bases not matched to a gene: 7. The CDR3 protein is CASSAAGGRGTDTQYF. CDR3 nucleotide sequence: TGTGCCAGCAGCGCAGCGGGAGGGCGAGGAACAGATACGCAGTATTTT.

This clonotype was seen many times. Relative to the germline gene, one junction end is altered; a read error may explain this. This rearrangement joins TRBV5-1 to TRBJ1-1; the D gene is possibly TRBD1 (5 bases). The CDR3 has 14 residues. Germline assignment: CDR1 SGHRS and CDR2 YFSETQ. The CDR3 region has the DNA TGTGCCAGCAGTTTGGGGGGGGTGAACACTGAAGCTTTCTTT. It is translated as CASSLGGVNTEAFF.

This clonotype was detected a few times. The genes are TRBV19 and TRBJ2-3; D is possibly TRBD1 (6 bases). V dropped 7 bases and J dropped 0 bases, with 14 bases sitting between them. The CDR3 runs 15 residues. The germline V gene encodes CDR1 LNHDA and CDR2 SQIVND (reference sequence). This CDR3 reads CASTRTVSSTDTQYF. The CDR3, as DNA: TGTGCCAGTACCCGGACAGTCAGTAGCACAGATACGCAGTATTTT.

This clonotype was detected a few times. CDR3 residues: CASSPTGGVSYEQYF. The CDR3 coding sequence is TGTGCCAGCAGCCCGACAGGGGGCGTTTCCTACGAGCAGTACTTC. The rearrangement joins TRBV4-2 to TRBJ2-7; 10 bases fit TRBD1. Germline CDR1 and CDR2: LGHNA and YNFKEQ. V shed 4 bases, J shed 1 base, and the junction held 4 bases outside the gene matches. The CDR3 is 15 residues long.

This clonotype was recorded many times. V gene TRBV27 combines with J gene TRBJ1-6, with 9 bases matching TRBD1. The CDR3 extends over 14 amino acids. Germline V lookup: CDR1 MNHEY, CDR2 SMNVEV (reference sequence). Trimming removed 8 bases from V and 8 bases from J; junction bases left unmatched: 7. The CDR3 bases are TGTGCCAGCTCCGTCGGGACAGGGTATTCACCCCTCCACTTT. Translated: CASSVGTGYSPLHF.

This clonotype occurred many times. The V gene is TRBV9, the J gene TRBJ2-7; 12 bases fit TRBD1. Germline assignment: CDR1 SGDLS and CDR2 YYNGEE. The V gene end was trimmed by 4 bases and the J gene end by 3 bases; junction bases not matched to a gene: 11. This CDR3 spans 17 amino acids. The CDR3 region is CASSPRLGTGGNYEQYF. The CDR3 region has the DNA TGTGCCAGCAGCCCCCGCCTCGGGACAGGGGGCAACTACGAGCAGTACTTC.

DNA of the CDR3: TGTGCCAGCAGCTTAGCTGGGACTAGCGGGAACAATGGGGAGCTGTTTTTT. It codes for CASSLAGTSGNNGELFF. V gene TRBV7-6 combines with J gene TRBJ2-2; 13 bases fit TRBD2. Per the germline V gene, CDR1 is SGHVS and CDR2 is FNYEAQ. The V and J ends lost 0 bases and 8 bases, in that order; junction bases with no gene match: 6. The CDR3 loop spans 17 amino acids. The variable domain in full, with the rest retrieved from reference TRBV7-6 and TRBJ2-2, is GAGVSQSPRYKVTKRGQDVALRCDPISGHVSLYWYRQALGQGPEFLTYFNYEAQQDKSGLPNDRFSAERPEGSISTLTIQRTEQRDSAMYRCASSLAGTSGNNGELFFGEGSRLTVL.

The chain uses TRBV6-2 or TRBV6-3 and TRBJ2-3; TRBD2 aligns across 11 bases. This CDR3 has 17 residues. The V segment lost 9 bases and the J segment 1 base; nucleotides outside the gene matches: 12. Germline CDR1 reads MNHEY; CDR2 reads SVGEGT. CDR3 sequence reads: CASPTEGGLAGTDTQYF. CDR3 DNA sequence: TGTGCCAGTCCCACTGAAGGGGGACTAGCGGGCACAGATACGCAGTATTTT.

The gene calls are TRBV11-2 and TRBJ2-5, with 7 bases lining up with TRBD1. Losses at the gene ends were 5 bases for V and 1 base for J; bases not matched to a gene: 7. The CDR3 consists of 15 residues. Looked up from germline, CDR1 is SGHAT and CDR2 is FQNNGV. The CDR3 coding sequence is TGTGCCAGCAGCCAGCCGGGGACAGCCCAAGAGACCCAGTACTTC. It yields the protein CASSQPGTAQETQYF.

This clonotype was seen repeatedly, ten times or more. This chain's CDR3 is CASSPGGTFPFF. CDR3 in DNA: TGCGCCAGCAGCCCAGGCGGGACTTTTCCTTTCTTT. V usage is TRBV5-1 and J usage is TRBJ1-1, with D possibly being TRBD1 (5 bases). Per the germline V gene, CDR1 is SGHRS and CDR2 is YFSETQ. This CDR3 contains 12 residues. V was pared by 4 bases and J by 12 bases, with 16 bases between.

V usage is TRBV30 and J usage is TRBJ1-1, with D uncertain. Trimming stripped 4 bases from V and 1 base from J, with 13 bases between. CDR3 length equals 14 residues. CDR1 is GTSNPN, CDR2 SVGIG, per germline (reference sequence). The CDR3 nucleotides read TGTGCCTGGACACGGACCCGGGGGAACACTGAAGCTTTCTTT. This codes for CAWTRTRGNTEAFF. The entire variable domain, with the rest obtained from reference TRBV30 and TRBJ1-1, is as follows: SQTIHQWPATLVQPVGSPLSLECTVEGTSNPNLYWYRQAAGRGLQLLFYSVGIGQISSEVPQNLSASRPQDRQFILSSKKLLLSDSGFYLCAWTRTRGNTEAFFGQGTRLTVV.

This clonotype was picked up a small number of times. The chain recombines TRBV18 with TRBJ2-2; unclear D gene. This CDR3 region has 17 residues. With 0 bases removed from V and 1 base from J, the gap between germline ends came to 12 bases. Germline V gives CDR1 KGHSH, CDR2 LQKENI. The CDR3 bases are TGTGCCAGCTCACCACCGGGCTGGACGGGGAACACCGGGGAGCTGTTTTTT. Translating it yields CASSPPGWTGNTGELFF.

CDR3 sequence: CASSLPARRDFQETQYF. The CDR3 bases are TGTGCCAGCAGTTTACCAGCCCGCCGGGACTTCCAAGAGACCCAGTACTTC. The chain combines TRBV28 with TRBJ2-5, with a tentative D call TRBD2 (6 bases). This CDR3 has 17 amino acids. Trimming left V 2 bases short and J 1 base short, with 17 bases between. Germline assignment: CDR1 MDHEN and CDR2 SYDVKM.